The entry that follows covers one TCR beta chain sequence. The sample has other DNA sequences that encode this CDR3 too. This sample is part of a study of blood T cell repertoires in COVID-19. Study context: COVID-19 samples collected from the United States, Italy and Spain covered acute and convalescent phases. Sample material is recorded as cDNA or gDNA derived from T cells, B-cell-depleted T cells, or PBMCs.

In the original processing: Reference gene primer amplification gave nucleated cell count estimates. Sequenced by immunoSEQ multiplex PCR; TCRdb stores in-frame clones only, minus some. V and J calls and clone size are as listed in that table; D and trimming were resolved from the DNA. The sample lists 250,000 to 300,000 clones, roughly 90% occurring once. The Seattle site enrolled patients during active infection and followed them longitudinally. The germline V gene encodes CDR1 SGHRS and CDR2 YFSETQ. V shed 5 bases and J shed 4 bases, with 9 bases lying between them. CDR3 length: 12 residues. The sample taken for sequencing was peripheral blood. The chain is built from TRBV5-1 and TRBJ1-2, with D possibly TRBD1 on 5 matching bases. This sequence was found in a woman in her 30s with COVID-19, enrolled during active disease. CDR3 coding DNA: TGCGCCAGCAGTGATCAGGGCTATGGCTACACCTTC. Its translation is CASSDQGYGYTF.